This TCR beta chain was documented in a study of blood T cell repertoires in COVID-19. On the study more broadly: Acute-phase and convalescent COVID-19 samples originated in the United States, Italy and Spain.

The table lists this clone with a few counts. Original analysis: Amplification from reference gene primers served as the basis for estimated nucleated cell counts. Some clones are missing from TCRdb's copy, which holds only in-frame ones; the method was immunoSEQ multiplex PCR. V and J calls plus clone size are reproduced from that table; the DNA served to infer D and trimming. Of 210,000 or so clones in the sample, approximately 80% were seen once. The V gene lost 0 bases and the J gene lost 3 bases, with 9 bases spanning the gap. Germline V gene sequence: CDR1 SGHRS, CDR2 YFSETQ. CDR3 length: 14 amino acids.

Sequenced input: PBMCs or T cells enriched from blood (not recorded which). The source is a man aged 55 to 69 who had recovered from COVID-19. The chain uses TRBV5-1 and TRBJ1-2, with no clear D. The CDR3 region is CASSLAGEHYGYTF. For the CDR3, the DNA is TGCGCCAGCAGCTTGGCCGGGGAGCACTATGGCTACACCTTC. Looking up the rest from reference TRBV5-1 and TRBJ1-2 gives the full variable domain: KAGVTQTPRYLIKTRGQQVTLSCSPISGHRSVSWYQQTPGQGLQFLFEYFSETQRNKGNFPGRFSGRQFSNSRSEMNVSTLELGDSALYLCASSLAGEHYGYTFGSGTRLTVV.